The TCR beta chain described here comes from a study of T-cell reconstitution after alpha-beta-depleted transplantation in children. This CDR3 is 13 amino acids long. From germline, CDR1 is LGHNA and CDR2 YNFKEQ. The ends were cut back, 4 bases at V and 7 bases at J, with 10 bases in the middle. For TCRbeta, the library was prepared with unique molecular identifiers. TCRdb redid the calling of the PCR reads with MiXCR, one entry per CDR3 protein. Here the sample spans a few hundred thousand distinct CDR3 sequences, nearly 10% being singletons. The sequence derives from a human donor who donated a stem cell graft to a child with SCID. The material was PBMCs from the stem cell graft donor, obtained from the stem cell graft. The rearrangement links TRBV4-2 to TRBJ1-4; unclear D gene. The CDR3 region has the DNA TGTGCCAGCAGCCCCGGACGGGGTGAAAAACTGTTTTTT. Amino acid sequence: CASSPGRGEKLFF.